The source of this TCR beta chain is a study of T cells in Graves' hyperthyroidism and ophthalmopathy. Amplified TCR beta CDR3 regions derived from RNA transcripts. HTBI primers were used for first-round RT-PCR of the TCR CDR3. A single record per CDR3 protein comes from TCRdb applying MiXCR to the multiplex PCR reads. This sample yields a few hundred thousand distinct CDR3 sequences, of which around a fifth are seen a single time; under 55% belongs to the top ten. Per the germline V gene, CDR1 is LNHDA and CDR2 is SQIVND (reference sequence). With 3 bases removed from V and 4 bases from J, the gap between germline ends came to 12 bases. This CDR3 is 14 amino acids long.

This sequence was found in a woman in her 70s with Graves' ophthalmopathy. The sequencing sample was made of blood. The genes are TRBV19 and TRBJ1-1; tentatively, D is TRBD1 (5 bases). The CDR3 loop is CASSISGRRTEAFF. The DNA for the CDR3 is TGTGCCAGTAGTATTTCGGGGCGTCGCACTGAAGCTTTCTTT. The variable domain in full, with the rest retrieved from reference TRBV19 and TRBJ1-1, is DGGITQSPKYLFRKEGQNVTLSCEQNLNHDAMYWYRQDPGQGLRLIYYSQIVNDFQKGDIAEGYSVSREKKESFPLTVTSAQKNPTAFYLCASSISGRRTEAFFGQGTRLTVV.